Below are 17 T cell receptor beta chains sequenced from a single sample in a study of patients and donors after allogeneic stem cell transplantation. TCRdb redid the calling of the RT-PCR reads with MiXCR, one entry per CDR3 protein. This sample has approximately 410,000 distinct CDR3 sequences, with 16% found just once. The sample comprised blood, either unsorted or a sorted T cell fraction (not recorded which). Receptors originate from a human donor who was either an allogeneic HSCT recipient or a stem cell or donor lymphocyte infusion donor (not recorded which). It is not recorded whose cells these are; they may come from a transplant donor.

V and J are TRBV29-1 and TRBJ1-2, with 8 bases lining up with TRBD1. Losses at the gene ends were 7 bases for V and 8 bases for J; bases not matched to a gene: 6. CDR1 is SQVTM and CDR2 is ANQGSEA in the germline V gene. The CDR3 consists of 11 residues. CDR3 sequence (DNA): TGCAGCGCAGGGACAGGAGTCGGCTACACCTTC. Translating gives CSAGTGVGYTF.

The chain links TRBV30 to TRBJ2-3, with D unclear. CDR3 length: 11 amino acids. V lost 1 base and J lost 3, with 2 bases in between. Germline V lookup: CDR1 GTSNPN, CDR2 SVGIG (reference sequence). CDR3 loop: CAWSETDTQYF. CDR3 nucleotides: TGTGCCTGGAGTGAAACAGATACGCAGTATTTT.

CDR3 coding DNA: TGCGCCAGCAGCCGAGGTCGGGAAGAGCAGTACTTC. This gives the protein CASSRGREEQYF. The chain uses TRBV5-1 and TRBJ2-7; possibly TRBD2 for D (5 bases). This CDR3 is 12 amino acids long. Between the trimmed V and J ends, which lost 4 bases and 7 bases, there was a span of 12 bases. Germline V gene data show CDR1 as SGHRS and CDR2 as YFSETQ.

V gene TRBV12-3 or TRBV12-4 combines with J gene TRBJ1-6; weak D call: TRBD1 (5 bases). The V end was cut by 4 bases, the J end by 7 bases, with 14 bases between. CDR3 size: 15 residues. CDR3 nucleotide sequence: TGTGCCAGCAGTTGGTCAGGGCAGTTAAATTCACCCCTCCACTTT. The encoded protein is CASSWSGQLNSPLHF.

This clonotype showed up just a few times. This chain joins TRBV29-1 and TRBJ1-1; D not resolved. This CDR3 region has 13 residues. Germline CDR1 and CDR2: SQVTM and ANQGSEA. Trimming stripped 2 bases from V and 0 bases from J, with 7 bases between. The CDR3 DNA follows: TGCAGCGTTGAACGGGTTCTGAACACTGAAGCTTTCTTT. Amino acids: CSVERVLNTEAFF.

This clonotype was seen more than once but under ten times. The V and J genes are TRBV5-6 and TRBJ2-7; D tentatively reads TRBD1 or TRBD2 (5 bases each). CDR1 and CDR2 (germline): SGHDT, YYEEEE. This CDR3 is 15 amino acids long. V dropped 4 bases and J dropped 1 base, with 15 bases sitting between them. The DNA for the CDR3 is TGTGCCAGCAGCCTAACCGGGACGGTGTCCTACGAGCAGTACTTC. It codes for CASSLTGTVSYEQYF. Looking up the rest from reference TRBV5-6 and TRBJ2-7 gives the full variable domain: DAGVTQSPTHLIKTRGQQVTLRCSPKSGHDTVSWYQQALGQGPQFIFQYYEEEERQRGNFPDRFSGHQFPNYSSELNVNALLLGDSALYLCASSLTGTVSYEQYFGPGTRLTVT.

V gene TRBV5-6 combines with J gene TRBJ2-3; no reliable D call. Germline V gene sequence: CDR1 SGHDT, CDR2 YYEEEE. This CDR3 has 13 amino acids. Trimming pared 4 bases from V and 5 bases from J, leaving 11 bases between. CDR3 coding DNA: TGTGCCAGCAGCCCCGAAGAGGTAGATACGCAGTATTTT. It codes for CASSPEEVDTQYF.

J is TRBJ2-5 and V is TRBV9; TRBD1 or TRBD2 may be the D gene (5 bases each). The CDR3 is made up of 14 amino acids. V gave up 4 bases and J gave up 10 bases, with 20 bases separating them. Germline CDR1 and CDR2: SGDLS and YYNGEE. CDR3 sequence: CASSPTGPFADQYF. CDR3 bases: TGTGCCAGCAGCCCAACGGGACCCTTCGCGGACCAGTACTTC. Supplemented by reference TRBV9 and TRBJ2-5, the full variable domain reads DSGVTQTPKHLITATGQRVTLRCSPRSGDLSVYWYQQSLDQGLQFLIQYYNGEERAKGNILERFSAQQFPDLHSELNLSSLELGDSALYFCASSPTGPFADQYFGPGTRLLVL.

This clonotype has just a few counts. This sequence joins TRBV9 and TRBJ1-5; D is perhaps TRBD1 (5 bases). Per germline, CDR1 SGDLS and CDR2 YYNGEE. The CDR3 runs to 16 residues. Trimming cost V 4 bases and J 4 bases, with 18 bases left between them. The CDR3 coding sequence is TGTGCCAGCAGCCCTCTAATCGACAGTGAGAATCAGCCCCAGCATTTT. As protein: CASSPLIDSENQPQHF.

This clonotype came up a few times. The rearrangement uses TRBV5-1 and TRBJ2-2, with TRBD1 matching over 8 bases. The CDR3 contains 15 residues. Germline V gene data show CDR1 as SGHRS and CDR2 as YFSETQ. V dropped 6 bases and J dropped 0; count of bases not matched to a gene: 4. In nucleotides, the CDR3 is TGCGCCAGCACACAGGGGGATTCGAACACCGGGGAGCTGTTTTTT. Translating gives CASTQGDSNTGELFF.

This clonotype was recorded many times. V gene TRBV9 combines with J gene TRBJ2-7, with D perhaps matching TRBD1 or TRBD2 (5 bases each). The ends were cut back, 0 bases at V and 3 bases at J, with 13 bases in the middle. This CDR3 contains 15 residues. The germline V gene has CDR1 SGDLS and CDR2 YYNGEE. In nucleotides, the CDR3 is TGTGCCAGCAGCGTAGGTTTAGAGGGGAGCTACGAGCAGTACTTC. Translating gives CASSVGLEGSYEQYF.

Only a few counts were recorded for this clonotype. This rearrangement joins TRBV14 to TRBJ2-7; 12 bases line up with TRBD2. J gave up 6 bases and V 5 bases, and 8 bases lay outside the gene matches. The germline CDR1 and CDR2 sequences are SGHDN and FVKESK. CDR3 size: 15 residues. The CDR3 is CASSKRLAGVFEQYF. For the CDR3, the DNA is TGTGCCAGCAGCAAGAGACTAGCGGGAGTGTTCGAGCAGTACTTC.

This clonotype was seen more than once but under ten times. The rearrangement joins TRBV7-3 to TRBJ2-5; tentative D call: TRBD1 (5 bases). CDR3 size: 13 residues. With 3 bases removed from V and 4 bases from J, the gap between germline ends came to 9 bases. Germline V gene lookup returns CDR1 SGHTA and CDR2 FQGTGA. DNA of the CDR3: TGTGCCAGCAGCTTTGACAGTGCAGAGACCCAGTACTTC. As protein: CASSFDSAETQYF.

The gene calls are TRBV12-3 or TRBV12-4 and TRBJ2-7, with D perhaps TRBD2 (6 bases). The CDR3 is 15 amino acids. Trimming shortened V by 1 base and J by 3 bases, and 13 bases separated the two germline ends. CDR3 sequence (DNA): TGTGCCAGCAGTTTAGGTGGACTACCTAGCTACGAGCAGTACTTC. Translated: CASSLGGLPSYEQYF.

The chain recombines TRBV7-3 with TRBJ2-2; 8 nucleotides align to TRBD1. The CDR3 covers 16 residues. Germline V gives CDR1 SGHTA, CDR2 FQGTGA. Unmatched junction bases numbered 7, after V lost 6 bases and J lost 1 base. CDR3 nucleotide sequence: TGTGCCAGCAGTCCACAAGACAGGGGGAACACCGGGGAGCTGTTTTTT. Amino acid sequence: CASSPQDRGNTGELFF. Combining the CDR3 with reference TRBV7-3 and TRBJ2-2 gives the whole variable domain GAGVSQTPSNKVTEKGKYVELRCDPISGHTALYWYRQSLGQGPEFLIYFQGTGAADDSGLPNDRFFAVRPEGSVSTLKIQRTERGDSAVYLCASSPQDRGNTGELFFGEGSRLTVL.

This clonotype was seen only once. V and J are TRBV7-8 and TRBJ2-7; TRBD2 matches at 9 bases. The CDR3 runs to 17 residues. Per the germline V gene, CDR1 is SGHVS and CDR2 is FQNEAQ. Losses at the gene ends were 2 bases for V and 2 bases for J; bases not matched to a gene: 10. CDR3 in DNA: TGTGCCAGCAGCTTATTTAGCGGGAGATCCAACGCCTACGAGCAGTACTTC. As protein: CASSLFSGRSNAYEQYF.

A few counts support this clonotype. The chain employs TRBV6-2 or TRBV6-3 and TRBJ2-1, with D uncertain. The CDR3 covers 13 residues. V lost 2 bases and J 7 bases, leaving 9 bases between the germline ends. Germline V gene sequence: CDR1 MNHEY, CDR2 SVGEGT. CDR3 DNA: TGTGCCAGCAGTTACACCTCTGGGAATGAGCAGTTCTTC. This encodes CASSYTSGNEQFF.